This note documents a single TCR beta chain sequence. Its antigen is undetermined. The CDR3 extends over 13 amino acids. The V gene's germline CDR1 is SGHTA and CDR2 FQGTGA. This sample is drawn from a study of blood T cells in healthy people across ages. Findings and limits, study-wide: No one knew whether donors had CMV, which possibly confounded expanded clonotype changes.

Those donating, healthy Caucasian individuals from Russia, were aged roughly 6 to 100. Donors each provided around 9 milliliters of peripheral blood. Combining a sample-barcoded 5' primer with a J-beta primer mix, a second PCR ran for about 7 to 11 cycles. Every single cDNA molecule received a tag from a template-switch adaptor with 12 random nucleotides. TCRdb passed the 5' RACE reads through MiXCR, listing each CDR3 protein once. The data hold about 830,000 distinct CDR3 sequences, with around 62% observed a single time. The receptor was derived from a man aged 30 to 45 in good health. The genes are TRBV7-3 and TRBJ2-1; D may be TRBD1 (5 bases). TRBJ2-7 explains the end of the DNA better; the J call may be wrong. Sequencing used blood. CDR3 residues: CASSRPGYNEQYF. In nucleotides, the CDR3 is TGTGCCAGCAGCCGGCCAGGGTACAATGAGCAGTACTTC.